What follows are 2 T cell receptor beta chains derived from one specimen sequenced in a study of blood T cell repertoires in COVID-19. This table comes from immunoSEQ multiplex PCR, and its TCRdb copy is limited to in-frame clones, with some not included. The table lists about 42,000 clones, 70% to 80% of them singletons. Sequencing used peripheral blood. All receptors come from a man aged 70 or older with active or convalescent COVID-19.

DNA for the CDR3: TGCAGCGTTGTGGGGGGTTCCTACGAGCAGTACTTC. Its translation: CSVVGGSYEQYF. This chain links TRBV29-1 with TRBJ2-7; D possibly corresponds to TRBD2 (6 bases). CDR3 length: 12 residues. V lost 4 bases, J lost 1 base, and 8 bases lay in between. CDR1 is SQVTM, CDR2 ANQGSEA, per germline.

This clone showed up just once. The chain employs TRBV29-1 and TRBJ2-1; 7 positions agree with TRBD2. Germline CDR1 and CDR2: SQVTM and ANQGSEA. The V segment lost 3 bases and the J segment 0 bases; nucleotides outside the gene matches: 14. The CDR3 has 18 residues. DNA of the CDR3: TGCAGCGTTGAGGGCGTTAATTCCGGGGGGAGCTCCTACAATGAGCAGTTCTTC. This encodes CSVEGVNSGGSSYNEQFF.